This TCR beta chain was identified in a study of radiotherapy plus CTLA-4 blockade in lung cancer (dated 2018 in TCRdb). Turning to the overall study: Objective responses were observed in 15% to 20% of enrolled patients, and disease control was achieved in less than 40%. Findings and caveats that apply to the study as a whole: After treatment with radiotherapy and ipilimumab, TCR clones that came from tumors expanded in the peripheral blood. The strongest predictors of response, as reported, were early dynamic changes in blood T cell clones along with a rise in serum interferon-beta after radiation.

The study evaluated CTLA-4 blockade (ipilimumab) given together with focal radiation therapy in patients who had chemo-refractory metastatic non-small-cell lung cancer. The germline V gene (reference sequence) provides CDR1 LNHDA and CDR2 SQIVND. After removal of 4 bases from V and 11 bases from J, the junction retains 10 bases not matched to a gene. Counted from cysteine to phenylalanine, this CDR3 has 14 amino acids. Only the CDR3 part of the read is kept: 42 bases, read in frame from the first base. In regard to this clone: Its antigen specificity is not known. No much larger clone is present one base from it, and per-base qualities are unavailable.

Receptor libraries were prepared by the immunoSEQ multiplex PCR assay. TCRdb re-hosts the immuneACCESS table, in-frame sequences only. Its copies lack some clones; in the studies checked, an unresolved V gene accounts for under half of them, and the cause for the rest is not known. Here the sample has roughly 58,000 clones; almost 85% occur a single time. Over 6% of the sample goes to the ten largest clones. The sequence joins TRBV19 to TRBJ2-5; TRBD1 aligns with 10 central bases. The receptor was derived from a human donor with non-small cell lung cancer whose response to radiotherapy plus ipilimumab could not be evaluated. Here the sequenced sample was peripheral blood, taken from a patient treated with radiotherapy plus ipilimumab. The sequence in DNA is TGTGCCAGTAGTAAGACAGGGGGCGCGTGGGAGCAGTACTTC. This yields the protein CASSKTGGAWEQYF.